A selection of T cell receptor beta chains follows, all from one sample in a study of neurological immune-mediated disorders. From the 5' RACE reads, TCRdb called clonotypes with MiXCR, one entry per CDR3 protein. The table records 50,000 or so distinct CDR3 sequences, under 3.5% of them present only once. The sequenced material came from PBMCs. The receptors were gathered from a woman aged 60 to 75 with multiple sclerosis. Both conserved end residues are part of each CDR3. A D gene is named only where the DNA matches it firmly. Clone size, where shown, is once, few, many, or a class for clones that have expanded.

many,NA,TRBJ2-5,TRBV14,CASRRDFQETQYF,TGTGCCAGCAGACGGGATTTTCAAGAGACCCAGTACTTC
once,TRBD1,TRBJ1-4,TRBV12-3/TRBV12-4,CASSDRGDKLFF,TGTGCCAGCAGTGACAGGGGGGATAAACTGTTTTTT
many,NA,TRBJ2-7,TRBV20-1,CSARPKSSYEQYF,TGCAGTGCTAGACCCAAGAGCTCCTACGAGCAGTACTTC
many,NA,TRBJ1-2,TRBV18,CASSPERGYGYTF,TGTGCCAGCTCACCAGAGAGGGGCTATGGCTACACCTTC
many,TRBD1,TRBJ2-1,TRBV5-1,CASRAGGANEQFF,TGCGCCAGCAGAGCAGGGGGCGCGAATGAGCAGTTCTTC
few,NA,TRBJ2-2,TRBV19,CASSASGVYASGELFF,TGTGCCAGTAGTGCCTCCGGCGTGTATGCCAGCGGGGAGCTGTTTTTT
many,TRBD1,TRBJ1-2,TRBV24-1,CATSDSRTGDLYGYTF,TGTGCCACCAGTGATTCCAGGACAGGGGACCTCTATGGCTACACCTTC
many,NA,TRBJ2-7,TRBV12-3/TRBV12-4,CASSGTLTYEQYF,TGTGCCAGCTCCGGGACACTAACCTACGAGCAGTACTTC
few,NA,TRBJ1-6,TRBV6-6,CASSYSAESPLHF,TGTGCCAGCAGTTACTCGGCTGAGTCACCCCTCCACTTT
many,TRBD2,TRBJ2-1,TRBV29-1,CSAVAGGRSIEQFF,TGCAGCGCAGTAGCGGGAGGGCGTTCAATTGAGCAGTTCTTC
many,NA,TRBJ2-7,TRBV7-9,CASSFSRGRSYEQYF,TGTGCCAGCAGCTTTTCGAGGGGGAGATCCTACGAGCAGTACTTC
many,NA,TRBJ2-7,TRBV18,CASSPGGRSYEQYF,TGTGCCAGCTCACCGGGGGGCAGGTCCTACGAGCAGTACTTC
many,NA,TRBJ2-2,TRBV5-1,CASSLDFGVTNTGELFF,TGCGCCAGCAGCTTGGACTTCGGCGTTACGAACACCGGGGAGCTGTTTTTT
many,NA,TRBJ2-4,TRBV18,CASSSSGPKNIQYF,TGTGCCAGCTCATCCTCTGGCCCCAAAAACATTCAGTACTTC
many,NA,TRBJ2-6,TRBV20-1,CSAPGIGPGANVLTF,TGCAGTGCTCCCGGCATTGGTCCTGGGGCCAACGTCCTGACTTTC
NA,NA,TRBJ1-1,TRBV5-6,CASSPRRNTEAFF,TGTGCCAGCAGCCCCCGGAGGAACACTGAAGCTTTCTTT
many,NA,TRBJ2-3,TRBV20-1,CSARDRLGSASTDTQYF,TGCAGTGCTAGAGATCGTCTGGGGAGTGCGAGCACAGATACGCAGTATTTT
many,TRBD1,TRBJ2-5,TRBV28,CASSSPSPGQGMETQYF,TGTGCCAGCAGTTCCCCTTCGCCGGGACAGGGGATGGAGACCCAGTACTTC
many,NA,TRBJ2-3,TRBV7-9,CASSFISQNTDTQYF,TGTGCCAGCAGCTTTATCTCTCAAAACACAGATACGCAGTATTTT
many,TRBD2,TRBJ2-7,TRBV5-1,CASSLGTSVDEQYF,TGCGCCAGCAGCTTAGGGACTAGTGTCGACGAGCAGTACTTC
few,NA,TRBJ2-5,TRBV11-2,CASSASGAQETQYF,TGTGCCAGCAGCGCCTCCGGGGCTCAAGAGACCCAGTACTTC
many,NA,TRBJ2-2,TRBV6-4,CASSDSSDTGELFF,TGTGCCAGCAGTGACTCTAGCGACACCGGGGAGCTGTTTTTT
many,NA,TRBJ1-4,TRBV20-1,CSAPQFEGEKLFF,TGCAGTGCTCCCCAGTTCGAGGGTGAAAAACTGTTTTTT
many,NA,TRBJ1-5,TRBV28,CASSLPPGQLSNQPQHF,TGTGCCAGCAGTTTACCTCCTGGACAGCTTAGCAATCAGCCCCAGCATTTT
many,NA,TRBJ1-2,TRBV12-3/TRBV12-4,CASSRQLYGYTF,TGTGCCAGCAGTAGACAGCTCTATGGCTACACCTTC
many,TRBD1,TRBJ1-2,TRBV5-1,CASSVGTGKSRGYTF,TGCGCCAGCAGCGTAGGGACAGGGAAATCTCGGGGCTACACCTTC
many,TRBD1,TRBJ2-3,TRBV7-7,CASSQTGRTDTQYF,TGTGCCAGCAGCCAGACAGGGCGCACAGATACGCAGTATTTT
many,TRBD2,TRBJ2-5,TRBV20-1,CSARGVTSFNDQETQYF,TGCAGTGCTAGAGGTGTGACTAGCTTTAACGACCAAGAGACCCAGTACTTC
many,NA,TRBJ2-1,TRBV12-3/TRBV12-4,CASNSVTRGAYNEQFF,TGTGCCAGCAACTCGGTCACAAGGGGGGCCTACAATGAGCAGTTCTTC
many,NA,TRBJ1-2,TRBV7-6,CASSPGRGAGSGYTF,TGTGCCAGCAGCCCGGGCCGGGGGGCAGGGAGTGGCTACACCTTC
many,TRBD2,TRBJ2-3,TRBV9,CASSVSGRPSWQYF,TGTGCCAGCAGCGTTAGCGGGAGGCCCTCCTGGCAGTATTTT
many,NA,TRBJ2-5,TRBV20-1,CSANPGGAFQETQYF,TGCAGTGCTAACCCCGGCGGGGCCTTCCAAGAGACCCAGTACTTC
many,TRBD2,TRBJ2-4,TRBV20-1,CSAEGLAGVMGAQNIQYF,TGCAGTGCCGAGGGACTAGCGGGAGTCATGGGCGCCCAAAACATTCAGTACTTC
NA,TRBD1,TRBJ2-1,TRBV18,CASSPGQGTYNEQFF,TGTGCCAGCTCACCTGGACAGGGGACCTACAATGAGCAGTTCTTC
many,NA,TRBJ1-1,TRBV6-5,CARPGAGANTEAFF,TGTGCCAGACCCGGTGCAGGGGCGAACACTGAAGCTTTCTTT
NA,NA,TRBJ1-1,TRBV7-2,CASRSRNTEAFF,TGTGCCAGCAGGTCTCGGAACACTGAAGCTTTCTTT
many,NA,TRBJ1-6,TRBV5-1,CASSLWQSTNSPLHF,TGCGCCAGCAGCTTGTGGCAGAGTACCAATTCACCCCTCCACTTT
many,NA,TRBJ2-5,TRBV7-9,CASSRDNEETQYF,TGTGCCAGCAGCCGAGACAACGAAGAGACCCAGTACTTC
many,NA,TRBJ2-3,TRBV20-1,CSAREAGRTDTQYF,TGCAGTGCTAGAGAGGCAGGGAGGACAGATACGCAGTATTTT
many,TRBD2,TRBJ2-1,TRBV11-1,CASTPGTSGYNEQFF,TGTGCCAGCACCCCCGGGACTAGCGGGTACAATGAGCAGTTCTTC
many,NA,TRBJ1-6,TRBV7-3,CASSLRQYSPLHF,TGTGCCAGCAGCTTAAGGCAGTATTCACCCCTCCACTTT
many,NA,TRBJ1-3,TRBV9,CASSVLAGSSGNTIYF,TGTGCCAGCAGCGTACTAGCAGGGTCCTCTGGAAACACCATATATTTT
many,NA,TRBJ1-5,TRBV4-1,CASSQHGTASNQPQHF,TGCGCCAGCAGCCAACATGGAACAGCTAGCAATCAGCCCCAGCATTTT
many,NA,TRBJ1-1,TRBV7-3,CASSQGAGRSTEAFF,TGTGCCAGCAGCCAGGGTGCAGGGAGGAGCACTGAAGCTTTCTTT